Below, 2 T cell receptor beta chains from the same sample are listed, as sequenced in a study of cytomegalovirus exposure and HLA in healthy donors. Use of 60 Vbeta and 13 Jbeta primers characterized the PCR. Assay used: immunoSEQ multiplex PCR; TCRdb lists only in-frame clones, some missing. The table records about 130,000 clones, 70% to 90% of them present only once. Input material: PBMCs. The receptor set was obtained from a man in his forties or fifties in good health and CMV-seronegative.

The V gene is TRBV4-2, the J gene TRBJ1-2; weak D call: TRBD1 (6 bases). The CDR3 extends over 17 amino acids. CDR1 LGHNA and CDR2 YNFKEQ come from the germline V gene. The V and J ends lost 0 bases and 6 bases respectively, with 20 bases between them. For the CDR3, the DNA is TGTGCCAGCAGCCAAGAAAAGTGGACAGAGCCGCGACATGGCTACACCTTC. It encodes CASSQEKWTEPRHGYTF.

The chain is built from TRBV5-6 and TRBJ2-7; 7 nucleotides match TRBD1. The CDR3 is 13 amino acids. Trimming removed 2 bases from V and 3 bases from J; junction bases left unmatched: 2. Germline V gene lookup returns CDR1 SGHDT and CDR2 YYEEEE. The CDR3 here is CASSFTGVYEQYF. The CDR3 DNA is TGTGCCAGCAGCTTTACAGGGGTCTACGAGCAGTACTTC.